Listed below are T cell receptor beta chains from one sample, sequenced in a study of CD8 T cells in ankylosing spondylitis. TCRdb itself ran the 5' RACE reads through MiXCR, one entry per CDR3 protein. The sample lists 380,000 or so distinct CDR3 sequences; roughly 20% were seen once. The sample comprised blood, either unsorted or a sorted T cell fraction (not recorded which). The receptors originated from a male donor with ankylosing spondylitis or in good health (not recorded which). Each CDR3 is given with its conserved first and last residue. Each record gives: V gene, J gene, clone size, D gene, CDR3 protein, CDR3 DNA. A D gene is named only where the DNA matches it firmly. A row's size may be missing; if present it is once, few, many or a size class.

>TRBV5-5|TRBJ2-1|few|TRBD2
CASSDLQAGGNEQFF
TGTGCCAGCTCTGACCTTCAAGCGGGGGGGAATGAGCAGTTCTTC
>TRBV5-1|TRBJ2-3|NA|NA
CASSFGQSSTDTQYF
TGCGCCAGCAGCTTCGGACAGTCTAGCACAGATACGCAGTATTTT
>TRBV30|TRBJ2-7|NA|NA
CAWSVLGEGQYF
TGTGCCTGGAGTGTACTGGGGGAAGGGCAGTACTTC
>TRBV7-9|TRBJ2-3|few|TRBD1
CASSATGDGTDTQYF
TGTGCCAGCAGCGCCACAGGGGACGGCACAGATACGCAGTATTTT
>TRBV5-1|TRBJ2-7|few|NA
CASSYVEAGLIYEQYF
TGCGCCAGCAGCTACGTAGAGGCAGGTCTAATCTACGAGCAGTACTTC
>TRBV7-2|TRBJ2-3|few|TRBD2
CASSQRLAGVPDTQYF
TGTGCCAGCAGCCAAAGACTAGCGGGGGTCCCAGATACGCAGTATTTT
>TRBV24-1|TRBJ2-2|NA|TRBD1
CATKTGGTGELFF
TGTGCCACCAAGACAGGGGGGACCGGGGAGCTGTTTTTT
>TRBV12-3/TRBV12-4|TRBJ2-3|NA|NA
CVSSLRGGTSDTQYF
TGTGTCAGCAGTTTAAGAGGGGGAACGTCGGATACGCAGTATTTT
>TRBV5-6|TRBJ1-1|few|NA
CASSRLYREMNTEAFF
TGTGCCAGCAGCCGGTTATACAGGGAAATGAACACTGAAGCTTTCTTT
>TRBV12-3/TRBV12-4|TRBJ2-3|NA|NA
CASHRWLGALRPDTQYF
TGTGCCAGCCACCGGTGGCTAGGTGCGTTGAGGCCAGATACGCAGTATTTT
>TRBV10-3|TRBJ2-5|few|TRBD2
CAISGSLRGEPQYF
TGTGCCATCAGTGGATCCCTTCGGGGGGAACCCCAGTACTTC
>TRBV7-2|TRBJ2-3|NA|TRBD2
CASSSAGGSDTQYF
TGTGCCAGCAGCTCAGCGGGGGGCTCCGATACGCAGTATTTT
>TRBV12-3/TRBV12-4|TRBJ2-3|NA|NA
CASSPPAGPDTQYF
TGTGCCAGCAGCCCTCCGGCAGGGCCAGATACGCAGTATTTT
>TRBV29-1|TRBJ1-2|few|NA
CSVEGDNVNYGYTF
TGCAGCGTTGAGGGAGACAATGTTAACTATGGCTACACCTTC
>TRBV5-1|TRBJ2-1|NA|TRBD1
CASSTGQGAGNEQFF
TGCGCCAGCAGCACCGGACAGGGGGCGGGGAATGAGCAGTTCTTC
>TRBV10-3|TRBJ1-1|NA|NA
CAIWGGTEAFF
TGTGCCATCTGGGGTGGCACTGAAGCTTTCTTT
>TRBV3-1|TRBJ2-2|few|NA
CASTSTAGTSTGELFF
TGTGCCAGCACCTCTACCGCAGGCACGTCCACCGGGGAGCTGTTTTTT
>TRBV2|TRBJ2-5|NA|TRBD1
CASSYRGLQETQYF
TGTGCCAGCAGTTACAGGGGGCTCCAAGAGACCCAGTACTTC
>TRBV28|TRBJ1-2|NA|TRBD1
CASSSIRGLNYGYTF
TGTGCCAGCAGCTCTATCAGGGGGCTTAACTATGGCTACACCTTC
>TRBV15|TRBJ2-7|few|NA
CATSRDQYEQYF
TGTGCCACCAGCAGAGATCAGTACGAGCAGTACTTC
>TRBV4-1|TRBJ2-7|NA|NA
CASSQLGFSYEQYF
TGCGCCAGCAGCCAACTTGGCTTCTCCTACGAGCAGTACTTC
>TRBV12-3/TRBV12-4|TRBJ2-7|NA|NA
CASGLGGQLTYEQYF
TGTGCCAGCGGACTAGGGGGGCAACTTACCTACGAGCAGTACTTC
>TRBV12-3/TRBV12-4|TRBJ1-5|few|NA
CASSLVLEPQHF
TGTGCCAGCAGTTTAGTTTTGGAGCCCCAGCATTTT
>TRBV20-1|TRBJ2-7|NA|NA
CSARGPQGFVYEQYF
TGCAGTGCTAGGGGCCCCCAGGGTTTCGTCTACGAGCAGTACTTC
>TRBV28|TRBJ1-2|NA|NA
CASQGLNYGYTF
TGTGCCAGCCAGGGCCTGAACTATGGCTACACCTTC
>TRBV20-1|TRBJ2-7|NA|TRBD2
CSARDFGGTSYEQYF
TGCAGTGCTAGAGACTTCGGGGGGACCTCCTACGAGCAGTACTTC
>TRBV20-1|TRBJ2-1|NA|TRBD1
CSAKRTGWVNEQFF
TGCAGTGCTAAGCGGACAGGGTGGGTCAATGAGCAGTTCTTC
>TRBV28|TRBJ2-3|NA|NA
CASSTRGSDTQYF
TGTGCCAGCAGTACCCGGGGGTCCGATACGCAGTATTTT
>TRBV12-3/TRBV12-4|TRBJ1-2|few|NA
CASSHGVNYGYTF
TGTGCCAGCAGTCATGGGGTTAACTATGGCTACACCTTC
>TRBV20-1|TRBJ2-1|few|NA
CSARDPETGSYNEQFF
TGCAGTGCTAGAGATCCCGAAACAGGATCCTACAATGAGCAGTTCTTC
>TRBV5-4|TRBJ2-5|NA|NA
CASSLIPGKETQYF
TGTGCCAGCAGCTTGATTCCGGGGAAAGAGACCCAGTACTTC
>TRBV12-3/TRBV12-4|TRBJ2-3|many|TRBD1
CASSPRTGTTDTQYF
TGTGCCAGCAGCCCTAGGACAGGTACCACAGATACGCAGTATTTT
>TRBV29-1|TRBJ2-1|many|NA
CSVEYNEQFF
TGCAGCGTTGAATATAATGAGCAGTTCTTC
>TRBV15|TRBJ2-3|few|TRBD2
CATSKGAGALTDTQYF
TGTGCCACCAGCAAAGGAGCGGGGGCCCTCACAGATACGCAGTATTTT
>TRBV19|TRBJ2-7|few|NA
CASSVGTIWDDEQYF
TGTGCCAGTAGTGTGGGAACTATATGGGACGACGAGCAGTACTTC
>TRBV12-3/TRBV12-4|TRBJ1-2|few|NA
CASSFTPAGSGYTF
TGTGCCAGCAGTTTCACCCCGGCAGGCTCTGGCTACACCTTC
>TRBV28|TRBJ1-1|few|NA
CASRYGHKNTEAFF
TGTGCCAGCAGGTACGGACACAAGAACACTGAAGCTTTCTTT
>TRBV9|TRBJ2-1|NA|NA
CASSVIASSSYNEQFF
TGTGCCAGCAGCGTCATAGCCTCGAGCTCCTACAATGAGCAGTTCTTC
>TRBV11-2|TRBJ1-4|NA|NA
CASSLFSSLGEEKLFF
TGTGCCAGCAGCTTATTCTCTTCTTTGGGTGAGGAAAAACTGTTTTTT
>TRBV7-9|TRBJ2-7|NA|NA
CASSILRGRDSYEQYF
TGTGCCAGCAGCATACTTAGGGGCAGGGACTCCTACGAGCAGTACTTC
>TRBV15|TRBJ2-1|few|NA
CATSREHSGTRNEQFF
TGTGCCACCAGCAGAGAGCACTCCGGGACCCGGAATGAGCAGTTCTTC
>TRBV9|TRBJ1-4|few|NA
CASSASGTGKEKLFF
TGTGCCAGCAGCGCATCCGGGACGGGAAAGGAAAAACTGTTTTTT
>TRBV10-3|TRBJ2-3|NA|NA
CAIRDTDTQYF
TGTGCCATCAGGGACACAGATACGCAGTATTTT
>TRBV6-1|TRBJ2-7|NA|TRBD1
CASRGTGNERTQYF
TGTGCCAGCCGAGGGACAGGGAACGAGAGAACACAGTACTTC
>TRBV29-1|TRBJ2-2|few|TRBD1
CSVVGQENTGELFF
TGCAGCGTTGTGGGACAGGAGAACACCGGGGAGCTGTTTTTT
>TRBV20-1|TRBJ2-7|NA|NA
CSASDSVGYEQYF
TGCAGTGCTAGTGACAGCGTCGGTTACGAGCAGTACTTC
>TRBV19|TRBJ2-1|NA|NA
CASSLQEEVNEQFF
TGTGCCAGTAGTCTCCAAGAGGAGGTAAATGAGCAGTTCTTC
>TRBV7-9|TRBJ2-5|NA|TRBD1
CASSLEGGRETQYF
TGTGCCAGCAGCTTAGAAGGGGGCCGGGAGACCCAGTACTTC
>TRBV10-3|TRBJ1-5|many|TRBD1
CAISEGTGNNQPQHF
TGTGCCATCAGCGAAGGGACAGGGAATAATCAGCCCCAGCATTTT
>TRBV7-9|TRBJ2-1|few|TRBD1
CASSPSGGGEQFF
TGTGCCAGCAGCCCCTCAGGGGGCGGTGAGCAGTTCTTC
>TRBV29-1|TRBJ2-7|many|NA
CSVEEGYEQYF
TGCAGCGTTGAGGAGGGGTACGAGCAGTACTTC
>TRBV7-8|TRBJ2-7|NA|NA
CASSLESGLGIRWQYF
TGTGCCAGCAGCTTGGAGAGTGGACTTGGGATTCGTTGGCAGTACTTC
>TRBV12-3/TRBV12-4|TRBJ2-1|NA|TRBD2
CASTSGLAGNNEQFF
TGTGCCAGCACCTCCGGACTAGCGGGAAACAATGAGCAGTTCTTC